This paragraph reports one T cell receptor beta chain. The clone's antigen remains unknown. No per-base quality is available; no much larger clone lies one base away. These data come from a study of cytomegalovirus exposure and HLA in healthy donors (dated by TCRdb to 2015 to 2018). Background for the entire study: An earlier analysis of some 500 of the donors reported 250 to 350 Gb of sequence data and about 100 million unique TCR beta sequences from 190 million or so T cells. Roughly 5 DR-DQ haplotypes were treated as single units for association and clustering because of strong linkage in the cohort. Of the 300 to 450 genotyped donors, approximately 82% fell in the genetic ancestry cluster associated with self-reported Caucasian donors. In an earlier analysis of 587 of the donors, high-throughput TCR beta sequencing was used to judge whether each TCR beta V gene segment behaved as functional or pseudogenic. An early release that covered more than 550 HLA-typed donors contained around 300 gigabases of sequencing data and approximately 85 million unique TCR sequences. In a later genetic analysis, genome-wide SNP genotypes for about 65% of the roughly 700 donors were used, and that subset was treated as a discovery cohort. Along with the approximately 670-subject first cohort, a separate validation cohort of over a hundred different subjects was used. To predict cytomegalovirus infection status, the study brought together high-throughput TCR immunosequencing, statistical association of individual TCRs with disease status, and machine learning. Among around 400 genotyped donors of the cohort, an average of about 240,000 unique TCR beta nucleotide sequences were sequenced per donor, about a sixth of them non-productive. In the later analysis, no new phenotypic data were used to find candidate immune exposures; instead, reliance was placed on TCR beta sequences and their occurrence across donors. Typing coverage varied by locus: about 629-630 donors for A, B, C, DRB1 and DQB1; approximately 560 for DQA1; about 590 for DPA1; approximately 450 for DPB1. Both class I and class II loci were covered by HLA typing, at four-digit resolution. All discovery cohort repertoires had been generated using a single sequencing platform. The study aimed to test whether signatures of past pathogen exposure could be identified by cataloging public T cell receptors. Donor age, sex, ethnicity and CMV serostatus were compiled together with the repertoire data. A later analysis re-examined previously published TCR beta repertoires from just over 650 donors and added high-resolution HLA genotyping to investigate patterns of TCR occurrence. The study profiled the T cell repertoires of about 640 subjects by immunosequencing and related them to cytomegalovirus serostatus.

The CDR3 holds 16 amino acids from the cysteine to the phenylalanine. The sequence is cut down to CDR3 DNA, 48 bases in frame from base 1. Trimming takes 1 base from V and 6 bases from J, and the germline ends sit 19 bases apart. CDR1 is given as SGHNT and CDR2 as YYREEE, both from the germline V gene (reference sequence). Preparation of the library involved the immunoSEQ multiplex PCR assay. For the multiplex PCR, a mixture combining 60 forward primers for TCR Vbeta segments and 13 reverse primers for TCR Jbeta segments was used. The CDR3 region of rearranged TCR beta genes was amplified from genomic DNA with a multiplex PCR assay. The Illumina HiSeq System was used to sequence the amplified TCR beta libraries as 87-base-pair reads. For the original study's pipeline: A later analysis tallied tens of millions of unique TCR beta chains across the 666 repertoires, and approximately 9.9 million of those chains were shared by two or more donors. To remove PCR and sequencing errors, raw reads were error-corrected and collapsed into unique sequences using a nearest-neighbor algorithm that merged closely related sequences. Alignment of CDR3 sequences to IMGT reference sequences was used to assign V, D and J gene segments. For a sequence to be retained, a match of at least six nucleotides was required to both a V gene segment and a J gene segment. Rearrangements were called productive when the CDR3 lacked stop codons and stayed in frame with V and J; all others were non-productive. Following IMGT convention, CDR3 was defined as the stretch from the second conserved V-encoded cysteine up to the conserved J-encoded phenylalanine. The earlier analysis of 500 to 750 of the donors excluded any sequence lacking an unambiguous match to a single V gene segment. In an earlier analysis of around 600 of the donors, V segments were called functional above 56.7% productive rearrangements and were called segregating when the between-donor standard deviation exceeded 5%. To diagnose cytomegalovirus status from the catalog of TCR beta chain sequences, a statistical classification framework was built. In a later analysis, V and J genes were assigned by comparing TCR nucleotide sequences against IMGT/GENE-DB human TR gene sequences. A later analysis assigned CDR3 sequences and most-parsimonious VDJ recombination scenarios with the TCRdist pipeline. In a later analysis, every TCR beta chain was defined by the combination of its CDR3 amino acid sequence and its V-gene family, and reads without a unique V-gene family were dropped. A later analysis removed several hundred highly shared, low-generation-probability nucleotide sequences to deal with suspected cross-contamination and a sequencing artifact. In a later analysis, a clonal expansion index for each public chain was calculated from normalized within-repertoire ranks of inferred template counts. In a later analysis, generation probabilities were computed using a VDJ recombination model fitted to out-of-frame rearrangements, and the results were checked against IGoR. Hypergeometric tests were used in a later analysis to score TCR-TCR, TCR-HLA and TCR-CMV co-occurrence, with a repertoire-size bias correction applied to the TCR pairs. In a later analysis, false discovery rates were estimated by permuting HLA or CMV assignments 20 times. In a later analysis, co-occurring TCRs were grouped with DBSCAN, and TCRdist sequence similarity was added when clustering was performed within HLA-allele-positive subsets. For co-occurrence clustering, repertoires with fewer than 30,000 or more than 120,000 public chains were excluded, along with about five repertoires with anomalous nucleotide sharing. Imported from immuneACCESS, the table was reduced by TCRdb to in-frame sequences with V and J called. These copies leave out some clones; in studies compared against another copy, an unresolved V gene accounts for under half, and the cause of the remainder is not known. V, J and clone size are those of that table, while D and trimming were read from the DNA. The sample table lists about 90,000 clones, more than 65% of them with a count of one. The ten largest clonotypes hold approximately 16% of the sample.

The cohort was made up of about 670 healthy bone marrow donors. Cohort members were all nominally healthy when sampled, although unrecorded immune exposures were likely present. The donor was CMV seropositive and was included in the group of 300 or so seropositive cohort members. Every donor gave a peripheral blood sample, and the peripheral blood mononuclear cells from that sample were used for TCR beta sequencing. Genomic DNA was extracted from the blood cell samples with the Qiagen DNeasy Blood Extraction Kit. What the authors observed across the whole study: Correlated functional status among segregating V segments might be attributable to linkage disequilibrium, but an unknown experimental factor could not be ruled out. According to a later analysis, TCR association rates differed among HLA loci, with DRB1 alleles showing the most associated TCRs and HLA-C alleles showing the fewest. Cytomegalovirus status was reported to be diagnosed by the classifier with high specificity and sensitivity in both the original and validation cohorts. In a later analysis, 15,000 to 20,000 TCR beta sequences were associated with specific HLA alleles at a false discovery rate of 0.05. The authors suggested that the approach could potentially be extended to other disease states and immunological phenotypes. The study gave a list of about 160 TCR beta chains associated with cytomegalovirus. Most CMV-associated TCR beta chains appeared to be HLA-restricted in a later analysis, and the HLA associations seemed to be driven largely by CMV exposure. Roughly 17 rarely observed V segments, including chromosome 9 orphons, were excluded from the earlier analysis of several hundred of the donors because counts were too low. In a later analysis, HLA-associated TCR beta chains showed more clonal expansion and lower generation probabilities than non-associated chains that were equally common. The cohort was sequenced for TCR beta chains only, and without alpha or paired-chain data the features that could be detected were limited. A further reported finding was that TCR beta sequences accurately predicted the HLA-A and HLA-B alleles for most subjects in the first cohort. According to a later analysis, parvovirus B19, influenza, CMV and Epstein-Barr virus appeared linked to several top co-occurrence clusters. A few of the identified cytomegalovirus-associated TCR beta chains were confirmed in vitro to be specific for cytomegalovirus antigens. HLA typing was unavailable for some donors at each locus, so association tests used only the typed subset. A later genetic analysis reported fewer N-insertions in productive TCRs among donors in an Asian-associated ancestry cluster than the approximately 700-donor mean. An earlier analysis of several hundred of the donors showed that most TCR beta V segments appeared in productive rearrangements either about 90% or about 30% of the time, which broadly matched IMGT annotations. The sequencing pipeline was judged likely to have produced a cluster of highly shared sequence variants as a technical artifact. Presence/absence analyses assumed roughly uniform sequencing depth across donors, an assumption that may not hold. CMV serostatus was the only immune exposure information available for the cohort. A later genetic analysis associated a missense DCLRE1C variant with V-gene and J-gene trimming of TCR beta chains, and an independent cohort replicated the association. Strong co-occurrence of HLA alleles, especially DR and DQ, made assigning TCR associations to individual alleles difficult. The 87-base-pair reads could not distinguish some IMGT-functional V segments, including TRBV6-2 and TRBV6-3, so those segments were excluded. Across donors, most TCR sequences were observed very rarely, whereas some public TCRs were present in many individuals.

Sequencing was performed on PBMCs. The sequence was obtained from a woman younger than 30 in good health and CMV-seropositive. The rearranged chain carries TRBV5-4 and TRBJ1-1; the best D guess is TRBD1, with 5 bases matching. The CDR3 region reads CASSLWGGTRAAEAFF. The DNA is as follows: TGTGCCAGCAGCTTGTGGGGGGGGACCAGGGCCGCTGAAGCTTTCTTT.